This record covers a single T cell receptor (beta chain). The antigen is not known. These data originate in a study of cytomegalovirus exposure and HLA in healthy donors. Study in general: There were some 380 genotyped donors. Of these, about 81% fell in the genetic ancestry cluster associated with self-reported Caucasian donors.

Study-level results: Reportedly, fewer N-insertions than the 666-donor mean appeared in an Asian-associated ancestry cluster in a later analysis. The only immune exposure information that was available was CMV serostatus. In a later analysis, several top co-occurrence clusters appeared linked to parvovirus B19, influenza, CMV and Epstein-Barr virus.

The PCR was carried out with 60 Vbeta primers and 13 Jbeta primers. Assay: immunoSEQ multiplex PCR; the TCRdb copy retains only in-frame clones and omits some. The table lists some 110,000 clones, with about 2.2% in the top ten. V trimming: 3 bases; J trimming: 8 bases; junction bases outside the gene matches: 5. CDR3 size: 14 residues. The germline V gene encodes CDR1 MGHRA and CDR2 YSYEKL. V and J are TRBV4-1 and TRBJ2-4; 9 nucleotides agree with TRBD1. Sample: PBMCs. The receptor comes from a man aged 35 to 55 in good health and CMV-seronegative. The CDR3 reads CASSQGTGMDIQYF. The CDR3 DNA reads TGCGCCAGCAGCCAGGGGACAGGGATGGACATTCAGTACTTC.